The present TCR beta chain was sequenced within a study of a mutant IDH1 vaccine in newly diagnosed glioma. Study as a whole: Week 35 brought visit V12, which was followed by visit V13 at week 47.

About this clone: Its target is not known.

Time point defined: week 47, end of study. Each dose delivered 300 ug of mutant IDH1 20-mer peptide subcutaneously with imiquimod. The study, taken as a whole, reports: Variations in leading peripheral T cell clonotypes appeared to have no connection with pseudoprogression.

Using immunoSEQ multiplex PCR, the repertoire was profiled, and TCRdb retains in-frame clones only, with some absent. Of tens of thousands of clones in the sample, roughly 89% were seen once. Germline lookup yields CDR1 MDHEN and CDR2 SYDVKM. Trimming cost V 7 bases and J 3 bases, with 13 bases left between them. The CDR3 contains 13 residues. The source was PBMCs, collected from a glioma patient whose treatment included an IDH1 peptide vaccine. The chain is built from TRBV28 and TRBJ2-7, with D tentatively TRBD1 (6 bases). This clonotype was sampled from a woman aged 45 to 65 with glioma. The CDR3 reads CASTPRGRYEQYF. In DNA, the CDR3 is TGTGCCAGCACCCCCAGGGGTCGCTACGAGCAGTACTTC. Full variable domain (rest looked up from reference TRBV28 and TRBJ2-7): DVKVTQSSRYLVKRTGEKVFLECVQDMDHENMFWYRQDPGLGLRLIYFSYDVKMKEKGDIPEGYSVSREKKERFSLILESASTNQTSMYLCASTPRGRYEQYFGPGTRLTVT.